The clone carrying this T cell receptor beta chain has ten or more counts. The antigen remains unidentified. This record comes from a study of CD8 T cells in ankylosing spondylitis. TCRdb re-called the 5' RACE reads with MiXCR, one entry per CDR3 protein. The sample includes roughly 250,000 distinct CDR3 sequences, around 7.8% of them seen just once. Unmatched junction bases numbered 8, after V lost 5 bases and J lost 10 bases. Looked up from germline, CDR1 is SEHNR and CDR2 is FQNEAQ (reference sequence). The CDR3 is 14 residues long. Notes on the study in general: What seemed typical of ankylosing spondylitis blood was a TCR beta motif built from 7 or 8 highly homologous variants.

The origin of this receptor is a male donor with ankylosing spondylitis or in good health (not recorded which). The sample comprised blood, either unsorted or a sorted T cell fraction (not recorded which). J is TRBJ1-6 and V is TRBV7-9; TRBD1 matches 7 bases. The CDR3 DNA is TGTGCCAGCAGCCACGTATACAGGGGATCACCCCTCCACTTT. This gives the protein CASSHVYRGSPLHF.